What follows are 20 T cell receptor beta chains derived from one specimen sequenced in a study of type 1 regulatory T cells. These receptors' antigens are unknown. TCRdb re-derived calls from the reads in MiXCR, one entry per CDR3 protein. The sample holds fewer than 75,000 distinct CDR3 sequences, approximately 50% seen once. Sequencing input: cultured non-Tr1 T cells, either the whole culture or a sorted T cell fraction (not recorded which). All receptors come from a human donor in good health.

This clonotype turned up a few times. J is TRBJ1-2 and V is TRBV4-2, with a weak D call TRBD1 (5 bases). V lost 1 base and J 0 bases, leaving 9 bases between the germline ends. Germline V CDR1 and CDR2: LGHNA, YNFKEQ. CDR3 length: 15 amino acids. The CDR3 DNA sequence: TGTGCCAGCAGCCAAGCGGGGGAAGCTAACTATGGCTACACCTTC. Amino acids: CASSQAGEANYGYTF.

This clonotype turned up a few times. V and J are TRBV5-1 and TRBJ1-1; no reliable D call. V shed 2 bases and J shed 6 bases, with 11 bases lying between them. CDR1 and CDR2 (germline): SGHRS, YFSETQ. There are 13 residues in the CDR3. As DNA, the CDR3 is TGCGCCAGCAGCTTCTCAGTAGGCGCTGAAGCTTTCTTT. Its translation: CASSFSVGAEAFF.

This clonotype was detected a few times. This chain connects TRBV7-8 to TRBJ1-5, with D tentatively TRBD1 (6 bases). V lost 5 bases, J lost 6 bases, and 14 bases lay in between. Germline lookup yields CDR1 SGHVS and CDR2 FQNEAQ. This CDR3 spans 14 amino acids. CDR3 region: CASSQTGRGQPQHF. The CDR3 DNA sequence: TGTGCCAGCAGCCAAACAGGGCGCGGTCAGCCCCAGCATTTT.

This rearrangement joins TRBV19 to TRBJ2-6; no clear D. V was shortened by 5 bases and J by 2 bases, with 10 bases between the two germline ends. The CDR3 covers 15 residues. Per the germline V gene, CDR1 is LNHDA and CDR2 is SQIVND (reference sequence). The CDR3: CASSSDVAGANVLTF. CDR3 DNA: TGTGCCAGTAGTTCCGACGTTGCTGGGGCCAACGTCCTGACTTTC.

The chain joins TRBV4-3 to TRBJ2-3; D may be TRBD1 (5 bases). Deletions cut 6 bases from V and 1 base from J, with 14 bases between. This CDR3 spans 15 amino acids. The germline gives CDR1 LGHNA, CDR2 YSLEER. CDR3 protein: CASSPGLTGTDTQYF. The DNA of the CDR3 is TGCGCCAGCAGTCCAGGGCTGACTGGCACAGATACGCAGTATTTT.

This clonotype was detected only a few times. The J gene is TRBJ1-6, the V gene TRBV12-5, with 11 bases matching TRBD1. CDR1 is LGHNT and CDR2 is FRNRAP in the germline V gene. The V gene end was trimmed by 5 bases and the J gene end by 11 bases; junction bases not matched to a gene: 14. The CDR3 spans 17 residues. The CDR3 sequence: CASGKSPDRGLGAPLHF. Here the CDR3 DNA reads TGTGCTAGTGGTAAGTCGCCGGACAGGGGGCTCGGTGCACCCCTCCACTTT.

The chain combines TRBV9 with TRBJ2-3; D is unresolved. This CDR3 comprises 12 residues. The V and J ends lost 4 bases and 2 bases respectively, with 5 bases between them. In germline, CDR1 is SGDLS, CDR2 YYNGEE. The CDR3, as DNA: TGTGCCAGCAGCACAACCACAGATACGCAGTATTTT. Its translation is CASSTTTDTQYF. The full variable domain, rest sourced from reference TRBV9 and TRBJ2-3, is DSGVTQTPKHLITATGQRVTLRCSPRSGDLSVYWYQQSLDQGLQFLIQYYNGEERAKGNILERFSAQQFPDLHSELNLSSLELGDSALYFCASSTTTDTQYFGPGTRLTVL.

This clonotype showed up just a few times. The genes are TRBV3-1 and TRBJ2-7; no clear D. The CDR3 runs to 12 residues. In germline, CDR1 is LGHDT, CDR2 YNNKEL (reference sequence). V was pared by 4 bases and J by 7 bases, with 11 bases between. The DNA of the CDR3 is TGTGCCAGCAGCCGATCCTGGGAAGAGCAGTACTTC. Encoded protein: CASSRSWEEQYF.

This chain joins TRBV2 and TRBJ1-1; the match to TRBD1 covers 11 bases. The CDR3 has 15 residues. With 4 bases clipped from V and 5 bases from J, the junction kept 6 bases outside the gene matches. The germline CDR1 and CDR2 sequences are SNHLY and FYNNEI. The CDR3 DNA reads as TGTGCCAGCAGTGTCGCTGGACAGGGGGCAACTGAAGCTTTCTTT. This encodes CASSVAGQGATEAFF.

A few counts support this clonotype. J is TRBJ1-2 and V is TRBV27; 7 bases map to TRBD1. The CDR3 has 15 residues. V gave up 4 bases and J gave up 4 bases; unmatched junction bases: 9. The germline V gene encodes CDR1 MNHEY and CDR2 SMNVEV (reference sequence). The DNA of the CDR3 is TGTGCCAGCAGTTATACTAAACAGGGGATCTATGGCTACACCTTC. Translated: CASSYTKQGIYGYTF.

The gene calls are TRBV5-5 and TRBJ2-2; unclear D gene. Germline V lookup: CDR1 SGHKS, CDR2 YYEKEE (reference sequence). Trimming shortened V by 1 base and J by 0 bases, and 10 bases separated the two germline ends. The CDR3 is made up of 16 amino acids. The CDR3 region has the DNA TGTGCCAGCAGCTTGAGGCCCAGCCCGAACACCGGGGAGCTGTTTTTT. This codes for CASSLRPSPNTGELFF.

The genes are TRBV7-3 and TRBJ1-2; a possible D gene is TRBD1 (5 bases). Deletions cut 11 bases from V and 3 bases from J, with 16 bases between. The CDR3 extends over 13 amino acids. Germline lookup yields CDR1 SGHTA and CDR2 FQGTGA. The CDR3 spells CAWPGGVHYGYTF. The CDR3 bases are TGTGCCTGGCCGGGGGGGGTTCACTATGGCTACACCTTC.

This clonotype was detected only a few times. A junction boundary mismatches the germline segment, possibly from a read error. The gene calls are TRBV11-2 and TRBJ1-1, with 7 bases matching TRBD1. CDR3 length: 13 amino acids. From germline, CDR1 is SGHAT and CDR2 FQNNGV. CDR3 amino acids: CASSLDRVPEAFF. CDR3 bases: TGTGCCAGCAGCCTAGACAGGGTCCCTGAAGCTTTCTTT.

This sequence joins TRBV9 and TRBJ2-2, with D unresolved. CDR3 size: 18 residues. Germline CDR1 reads SGDLS; CDR2 reads YYNGEE. V dropped 1 base and J dropped 3 bases, with 19 bases sitting between them. CDR3 sequence reads: CASSVLPWRGSDTGELFF. The DNA for the CDR3 is TGTGCCAGCAGCGTATTGCCCTGGAGAGGTAGTGACACCGGGGAGCTGTTTTTT. Full variable domain (remainder filled in from reference TRBV9 and TRBJ2-2): DSGVTQTPKHLITATGQRVTLRCSPRSGDLSVYWYQQSLDQGLQFLIQYYNGEERAKGNILERFSAQQFPDLHSELNLSSLELGDSALYFCASSVLPWRGSDTGELFFGEGSRLTVL.

V gene TRBV24-1 combines with J gene TRBJ2-4; D ambiguous. This CDR3 region has 14 residues. Trimming removed 9 bases at V and 9 bases at J, with 20 bases between. Germline V CDR1 and CDR2: KGHDR, SFDVKD. CDR3 sequence: CATLATGWDVIQYF. The DNA of the CDR3 is TGTGCCACCCTCGCGACCGGGTGGGATGTCATTCAGTACTTC.

Turning to this clonotype: This could be a read error, since a much larger clone is one nucleotide away. The CDR3 DNA reads TGCAGCGTCGGACAGGCCGTCTACAAGCAGTACTTC. Its translation is CSVGQAVYKQYF. The chain recombines TRBV29-1 with TRBJ2-7; TRBD1 agrees at 7 bases. This CDR3 is 12 amino acids long. From germline, CDR1 is SQVTM and CDR2 ANQGSEA.

The chain joins TRBV5-1 to TRBJ2-7, with D hard to call. Trimming took 0 bases from V and 0 from J, leaving 7 bases between them. CDR3 length: 14 amino acids. Looked up from germline, CDR1 is SGHRS and CDR2 is YFSETQ. CDR3 sequence: CASSLEGSSYEQYF. CDR3 DNA: TGCGCCAGCAGCTTGGAGGGTAGCTCCTACGAGCAGTACTTC.

The genes are TRBV6-5 and TRBJ1-1; 7 bases are a match to TRBD1. The CDR3 length is 17 residues. The V gene's germline CDR1 is MNHEY and CDR2 SVGAGI. Trimming took 6 bases from V and 1 from J; bases not matched to a gene: 14. CDR3 sequence (DNA): TGTGCCAGCAGATCCGGACAGGTCCTTAGGGCGAACACTGAAGCTTTCTTT. This sequence encodes CASRSGQVLRANTEAFF.

The chain uses TRBV20-1 and TRBJ2-1, with TRBD1 matching over 7 bases. CDR1 and CDR2 from the germline V gene are DFQATT and SNEGSKA (reference sequence). CDR3 length equals 13 residues. V lost 6 bases and J lost 3; bases outside the gene matches: 5. CDR3 amino acids: CSALTGNYNEQFF. For the CDR3, the DNA is TGCAGTGCGTTGACAGGGAACTACAATGAGCAGTTCTTC.

This clonotype was observed a handful of times. This chain joins TRBV11-1 and TRBJ2-7; 8 bases map to TRBD2. CDR3 length equals 15 residues. In germline, CDR1 is SGHAT, CDR2 FQDESV (reference sequence). Germline trimming cut 5 bases from V and 0 bases from J; bases unmatched to any gene: 6. CDR3 amino acids: CASSNSGGHSYEQYF. For the CDR3, the DNA is TGTGCCAGCAGCAACAGCGGGGGCCACTCCTACGAGCAGTACTTC.